This T cell receptor (beta chain) comes out of a study of post-analysis software for immune sequencing data. Study background: Relapsing-remitting, secondary progressive and progressive-relapsing courses of multiple sclerosis were included.

Study findings and constraints: Controls showed significantly higher normalized Chao1 diversity than did multiple sclerosis patients. F measure grouped same-batch samples tightly together.

A note on this clonotype: The antigen remains undetermined.

The authors incorporated unique molecular identifiers into the TCR beta cDNA libraries. Approximately 450,000 cDNA molecules were recovered from an input of 1 to 10 million T cells. TCRdb re-derived calls from the PCR reads in MiXCR, one entry per CDR3 protein. The table lists approximately 770,000 distinct CDR3 sequences, around 42% of them singletons, with just under 5% in the top ten. Input material: blood. The receptor's source is a girl between 5 and 17 years old with multiple sclerosis.

The CDR3 DNA reads TGTGCCAGCTCACCGTCCGGGACTAGCGGCTACGAGCAGTACTTC. Translation gives CASSPSGTSGYEQYF. The chain links TRBV18 to TRBJ2-5; 11 bases line up with TRBD2. The J call may be in error: the DNA end matches TRBJ2-7 better. Germline V lookup: CDR1 KGHSH, CDR2 LQKENI. This CDR3 has 15 residues.